This T cell receptor (beta chain) came from a study of shared clonotypes between healthy human individuals. The study's findings and limits: The sole specimen, blood, was sampled, and tissue repertoires likely differ. Non-shared clonotypes had lower generation probabilities than clonotypes shared by all four sorted-subset donors.

Donors were healthy HIV-negative adults without recently reported acute infections or vaccinations. Each donor was a Caucasian adult residing in Nashville, Tennessee. To note about this clone: The target antigen is unknown.

The assay was immunoSEQ multiplex PCR, and TCRdb's table has in-frame clones only and misses some. The profile covers roughly 640,000 clones, with approximately 74% appearing a single time and less than 2% taken by the ten largest. Per germline, CDR1 MDHEN and CDR2 SYDVKM. V was cut by 3 bases and J by 7 bases, with 16 bases left in between. The CDR3 covers 15 residues. The sequenced material came from memory CD4+ T cells sorted from blood. Subset denoted: CD45RA-negative fraction. The gene calls are TRBV28 and TRBJ1-5; the D gene is possibly TRBD1 (5 bases). The source of this sequence is a woman under 40 in good health. CDR3 sequence reads: CASSFPAGGRQPQHF. CDR3 bases: TGTGCCAGCAGTTTTCCGGCGGGGGGGAGGCAGCCCCAGCATTTT.